The 31 T cell receptor beta chains in this list originate from one sample, sequenced in a study of T cell responses to AZD1222 COVID-19 vaccine (dated by TCRdb to the early 2020s). The time point label, read with the paper, signifies: about 28 days (+/-7) after the second vaccine dose. Library method: the immunoSEQ multiplex PCR assay. Imported from immuneACCESS, the table was reduced by TCRdb to in-frame sequences with V and J called. These copies leave out some clones; in studies compared against another copy, an unresolved V gene accounts for under half, and the cause of the remainder is not known. The sample table shows 150,000 or so clones, and less than 95% are seen once. The top ten hold about 6% of the sample. The sequenced sample was peripheral blood, obtained 28 days after the second AZD1222 dose. The receptors were gathered from an adult who received the AZD1222 COVID-19 vaccine.

The chain recombines TRBV7-3 with TRBJ2-5; D is possibly TRBD2 (6 bases). The CDR3 length is 13 residues. Germline V gene lookup returns CDR1 SGHTA and CDR2 FQGTGA. Trimming shortened V by 5 bases and J by 0 bases, and 7 bases separated the two germline ends. CDR3 loop: CASSRDYQETQYF. CDR3 DNA sequence: TGTGCCAGCAGCCGGGACTACCAAGAGACCCAGTACTTC. Complete variable domain (other parts from reference TRBV7-3 and TRBJ2-5): GAGVSQTPSNKVTEKGKYVELRCDPISGHTALYWYRQSLGQGPEFLIYFQGTGAADDSGLPNDRFFAVRPEGSVSTLKIQRTERGDSAVYLCASSRDYQETQYFGPGTRLLVL.

This sequence joins TRBV29-1 and TRBJ2-7, with 7 bases that match TRBD2. The CDR3 consists of 14 residues. Trimming cost V 5 bases and J 3 bases; bases outside gene matches: 10. Germline V gives CDR1 SQVTM, CDR2 ANQGSEA. CDR3 DNA: TGCAGCGTTTTAACGGGGGGTAACCACTACGAGCAGTACTTC. As protein: CSVLTGGNHYEQYF.

V gene TRBV5-6 combines with J gene TRBJ2-2; D possibly uses TRBD1 or TRBD2 (6 bases each). There are 15 residues in the CDR3. CDR1 and CDR2 from the germline V gene are SGHDT and YYEEEE. V shed 4 bases and J shed 0 bases, with 10 bases lying between them. This chain's CDR3 is CASSLGGTNTGELFF. Here the CDR3 DNA reads TGTGCCAGCAGCCTAGGGGGGACGAACACCGGGGAGCTGTTTTTT.

CDR3 region: CASSPYTGNEQYF. CDR3 sequence (DNA): TGTGCCAGCAGCCCCTATACAGGGAACGAGCAGTACTTC. The rearrangement links TRBV7-2 to TRBJ2-7; tentative D call: TRBD1 (6 bases). The CDR3 extends over 13 amino acids. V lost 5 bases to trimming and J lost 5 bases, with 13 bases between them. Germline V gene sequence: CDR1 SGHTA, CDR2 FQGNSA. The entire variable domain, with the rest obtained from reference TRBV7-2 and TRBJ2-7, is as follows: GAGVSQSPSNKVTEKGKDVELRCDPISGHTALYWYRQSLGQGLEFLIYFQGNSAPDKSGLPSDRFSAERTGGSVSTLTIQRTQQEDSAVYLCASSPYTGNEQYFGPGTRLTVT.

In its sample, this clone was seen a few times. V gene TRBV6-6 combines with J gene TRBJ1-2, with 7 bases lining up with TRBD1. The CDR3 consists of 15 residues. Germline V CDR1 and CDR2: MNHNY, SVGAGI (reference sequence). V trimming: 10 bases; J trimming: 0 bases; junction bases outside the gene matches: 11. The CDR3 DNA reads TGTGCCATGGCTGACAGGGCCGACGCTAACTATGGCTACACCTTC. Its translation is CAMADRADANYGYTF.

The chain uses TRBV27 and TRBJ2-7; D may correspond to TRBD1 or TRBD2 (6 bases each). Germline V CDR1 and CDR2: MNHEY, SMNVEV (reference sequence). Trimming left V 5 bases short and J 2 bases short, with 13 bases between. The CDR3 runs to 14 residues. The CDR3 sequence: CASSIGGSTYEQYF. The CDR3 nucleotides are TGTGCCAGCAGTATCGGGGGCAGCACCTACGAGCAGTACTTC.

This clone was observed a single time. The J gene is TRBJ2-7, the V gene TRBV14, with D possibly being TRBD2 (6 bases). Trimming took 3 bases from V and 0 from J, leaving 15 bases between them. The length of the CDR3 is 16 residues. Germline-derived CDR1 and CDR2 are SGHDN and FVKESK. The CDR3 here is CASSHSGLSSSYEQYF. CDR3 DNA sequence: TGTGCCAGCAGCCATTCGGGACTCTCGAGCTCCTACGAGCAGTACTTC.

The V gene is TRBV5-1, the J gene TRBJ2-1; 9 bases match TRBD1. The CDR3 loop spans 16 amino acids. V trimming: 2 bases; J trimming: 5 bases; junction bases outside the gene matches: 8. Looked up from germline, CDR1 is SGHRS and CDR2 is YFSETQ. The chain's CDR3 is CASSLEIGQGHNEQFF. CDR3 DNA: TGCGCCAGCAGCTTAGAAATTGGACAGGGGCACAATGAGCAGTTCTTC.

V gene TRBV6-2 or TRBV6-3 combines with J gene TRBJ1-4, with D perhaps matching TRBD1 (6 bases). The CDR3 has 14 residues. CDR1 MNHEY and CDR2 SVGEGT come from the germline V gene. V shed 6 bases and J shed 8 bases, with 16 bases lying between them. CDR3 sequence (DNA): TGTGCCAGCAGCTCTGGACGTACAGGGGAAAAACTGTTTTTT. This gives the protein CASSSGRTGEKLFF.

This chain joins TRBV7-3 and TRBJ2-1; D call uncertain. V was trimmed by 5 bases and J by 4 bases, leaving 9 bases between them. In germline, CDR1 is SGHTA, CDR2 FQGTGA. The CDR3 sequence is 13 residues long. CDR3 loop: CASSPPGYNEQFF. The CDR3 DNA sequence: TGTGCCAGCAGCCCCCCCGGGTACAATGAGCAGTTCTTC.

The chain combines TRBV19 with TRBJ1-5; the match to TRBD1 covers 7 bases. Trimming took 2 bases from V and 0 from J; bases not matched to a gene: 7. Germline V gene sequence: CDR1 LNHDA, CDR2 SQIVND (reference sequence). The CDR3 extends over 17 amino acids. CDR3: CASSIYTGVNSNQPQHF. For the CDR3, the DNA is TGTGCCAGTAGTATATATACAGGGGTTAATAGCAATCAGCCCCAGCATTTT.

This clone was counted a single time. The rearrangement uses TRBV9 and TRBJ1-6; TRBD1 aligns across 11 bases. CDR1 is SGDLS, CDR2 YYNGEE, per germline. This CDR3 comprises 19 residues. The trim removed 0 bases at V and 11 bases at J, leaving 16 bases unmatched. This CDR3 is CASSVVLMDRGHRRPPLHF. In DNA, the CDR3 is TGTGCCAGCAGCGTAGTACTAATGGACAGGGGGCATCGGAGGCCACCCCTCCACTTT.

The chain links TRBV30 to TRBJ1-6, with a possible D match to TRBD1 (5 bases). The V and J ends lost 3 bases and 2 bases respectively, with 14 bases between them. The V gene's germline CDR1 is GTSNPN and CDR2 SVGIG (reference sequence). The CDR3 has 16 residues. CDR3 protein: CAWRAPGSPYNSPLHF. Written as DNA, the CDR3 is TGTGCCTGGAGGGCGCCAGGGTCGCCCTATAATTCACCCCTCCACTTT. The entire variable domain, with the rest obtained from reference TRBV30 and TRBJ1-6, is as follows: SQTIHQWPATLVQPVGSPLSLECTVEGTSNPNLYWYRQAAGRGLQLLFYSVGIGQISSEVPQNLSASRPQDRQFILSSKKLLLSDSGFYLCAWRAPGSPYNSPLHFGNGTRLTVT.

The chain employs TRBV6-2 or TRBV6-3 and TRBJ1-5, with D tentatively TRBD1 (6 bases). The germline gives CDR1 MNHEY, CDR2 SVGEGT. The CDR3 contains 13 residues. V lost 4 bases to trimming and J lost 3 bases, with 7 bases between them. The CDR3 is CASSLGHNQPQHF. In DNA form, the CDR3 reads TGTGCCAGCAGTTTGGGACACAATCAGCCCCAGCATTTT.

This clone was seen a few times. The genes are TRBV28 and TRBJ2-3; D perhaps matches TRBD2 (7 bases). The ends were cut back, 7 bases at V and 0 bases at J, with 11 bases in the middle. This CDR3 is 14 amino acids long. Germline CDR1 and CDR2: MDHEN and SYDVKM. CDR3 in DNA: TGTGCCAGCAAGGAGGGGGGGAGCACAGATACGCAGTATTTT. Its translation is CASKEGGSTDTQYF.

This chain uses TRBV5-6 with TRBJ2-2; D gene unclear. V gave up 2 bases and J gave up 8 bases, with 7 bases separating them. The CDR3 has 12 amino acids. Germline CDR1 reads SGHDT; CDR2 reads YYEEEE. The CDR3 spells CASSLVSGELFF. As DNA, the CDR3 is TGTGCCAGCAGCTTAGTATCGGGGGAGCTGTTTTTT.

V gene TRBV4-2 combines with J gene TRBJ2-1; D ambiguous. V was trimmed by 0 bases and J by 7 bases, leaving 7 bases between them. The CDR3 loop spans 13 amino acids. CDR1 is LGHNA, CDR2 YNFKEQ, per germline. As DNA, the CDR3 is TGTGCCAGCAGCCAAGAATTGGGGAATGAGCAGTTCTTC. This codes for CASSQELGNEQFF.

The chain joins TRBV5-1 to TRBJ2-1; tentatively, D is TRBD1 or TRBD2 (5 bases each). The CDR3 is 14 amino acids. Trimming took off 0 bases at V and 6 bases at J, with 10 bases between the two ends. Germline V gene lookup returns CDR1 SGHRS and CDR2 YFSETQ. The CDR3 nucleotides read TGCGCCAGCAGCTTGGACCAGGGACCCAATGAGCAGTTCTTC. This gives the protein CASSLDQGPNEQFF.

This clone was seen once. The chain couples TRBV28 to TRBJ2-3, with D maybe TRBD2 (5 bases). Trimming removed 3 bases from V and 0 bases from J, with 13 bases in between. This CDR3 comprises 16 residues. From germline, CDR1 is MDHEN and CDR2 SYDVKM. This chain's CDR3 is CASSFSSGTSTDTQYF. DNA of the CDR3: TGTGCCAGCAGTTTTTCTTCGGGAACTAGCACAGATACGCAGTATTTT.

The chain carries TRBV7-6 and TRBJ1-6, with a tentative D call TRBD1 (5 bases). The germline V gene has CDR1 SGHVS and CDR2 FNYEAQ. The ends were cut back, 3 bases at V and 8 bases at J, with 23 bases in the middle. CDR3 size: 18 residues. The CDR3 nucleotides read TGTGCCAGCAGCTTGGGCCCACCGGGGCAAGATAATCATTCACCCCTCCACTTT. Residues: CASSLGPPGQDNHSPLHF.

This chain connects TRBV2 to TRBJ1-5; D uncertain. CDR3 length equals 14 residues. The V gene lost 3 bases and the J gene lost 0 bases, with 6 bases spanning the gap. Germline V CDR1 and CDR2: SNHLY, FYNNEI. CDR3: CASSDRYSNQPQHF. CDR3 nucleotide sequence: TGTGCCAGCAGTGACCGATATAGCAATCAGCCCCAGCATTTT.

This sequence joins TRBV5-1 and TRBJ2-1; D gene unclear. This CDR3 is 11 amino acids long. V dropped 6 bases and J dropped 5 bases, with 6 bases sitting between them. Germline V gene sequence: CDR1 SGHRS, CDR2 YFSETQ. CDR3 in DNA: TGCGCCAGCAACCAGAACAATGAGCAGTTCTTC. Amino acids: CASNQNNEQFF.

CDR3 amino acids: CASIPGGSNQPQHF. Written as DNA, the CDR3 is TGTGCCAGCATCCCGGGGGGTAGCAATCAGCCCCAGCATTTT. This chain uses TRBV28 with TRBJ1-5; TRBD1 is a possible D gene (5 bases). The germline CDR1 and CDR2 sequences are MDHEN and SYDVKM. The CDR3 extends over 14 amino acids. Trimming cost V 7 bases and J 0 bases, with 10 bases left between them.

The chain carries TRBV21-1 and TRBJ1-5; TRBD1 reflects the table's D call only, with no check against the DNA. TRBV21-1 is a recognized pseudogene. The CDR3 has 17 amino acids. The CDR3 loop reads CASRPAYLDRENQPQHF. Here the CDR3 DNA reads TGTGCCAGCAGACCGGCCTATTTGGACAGGGAAAACCAGCCCCAGCATTTT.

CDR3 bases: TGTGCCAGCAGTAGTGGTAGGAGCTCTGGGGCCAACGTCCTGACTTTC. Translated, it gives CASSSGRSSGANVLTF. The genes are TRBV27 and TRBJ2-6, with D hard to call. In germline, CDR1 is MNHEY, CDR2 SMNVEV (reference sequence). V gave up 5 bases and J gave up 0 bases, with 11 bases separating them. The CDR3 spans 16 residues.

The chain links TRBV4-2 to TRBJ2-7, with TRBD2 identical over 8 bases. The CDR3 consists of 16 residues. CDR1 is LGHNA and CDR2 is YNFKEQ in the germline V gene. J gave up 0 bases and V 0 bases, and 4 bases lay outside the gene matches. The CDR3 spells CASSQEYSGSSYEQYF. Written as DNA, the CDR3 is TGTGCCAGCAGCCAAGAATACAGCGGGAGCTCCTACGAGCAGTACTTC.

This chain joins TRBV19 and TRBJ1-2, with 8 bases that match TRBD1. Germline-derived CDR1 and CDR2 are LNHDA and SQIVND (reference sequence). V dropped 4 bases and J dropped 5; count of bases not matched to a gene: 6. The CDR3 is 14 amino acids. The CDR3 loop is CASSKGTGKYGYTF. The CDR3 DNA is TGTGCCAGTAGTAAAGGGACAGGAAAGTATGGCTACACCTTC.

The gene calls are TRBV10-1 and TRBJ1-6; TRBD1 is a possible D gene (6 bases). V lost 3 bases and J 7 bases, leaving 10 bases between the germline ends. Germline loops: CDR1 WNHNN, CDR2 SYGVQD (reference sequence). The CDR3 has 14 amino acids. The CDR3 DNA sequence: TGCGCCAGCAGTGAAGGGCAGGGGAATTCACCCCTCCACTTT. Translated: CASSEGQGNSPLHF.

The chain joins TRBV7-9 to TRBJ1-6, with no clear D. CDR1 is SEHNR, CDR2 FQNEAQ, per germline (reference sequence). V gave up 2 bases and J gave up 6 bases, with 8 bases separating them. This CDR3 has 14 residues. The CDR3 bases are TGTGCCAGCAGCTTAAATGCCCCTAATTCACCCCTCCACTTT. This codes for CASSLNAPNSPLHF.

This chain links TRBV5-5 with TRBJ1-4; 10 bases are a match to TRBD1. The trim removed 3 bases at V and 0 bases at J, leaving 2 bases unmatched. The length of the CDR3 is 16 residues. Per germline, CDR1 SGHKS and CDR2 YYEKEE (reference sequence). CDR3 sequence reads: CASSSGQGATNEKLFF. The CDR3 region has the DNA TGTGCCAGCAGCTCCGGACAGGGGGCAACTAATGAAAAACTGTTTTTT.

This clone appeared once. The chain couples TRBV28 to TRBJ2-5, with 7 bases aligning to TRBD1. Germline V gene sequence: CDR1 MDHEN, CDR2 SYDVKM. Trimming took 5 bases from V and 9 from J; bases not matched to a gene: 18. CDR3 size: 16 residues. CDR3 in amino acids: CASSQGDPTYSWAQYF. The CDR3 nucleotides read TGTGCCAGCAGTCAGGGGGACCCGACGTATTCCTGGGCCCAGTACTTC. Supplemented by reference TRBV28 and TRBJ2-5, the full variable domain reads DVKVTQSSRYLVKRTGEKVFLECVQDMDHENMFWYRQDPGLGLRLIYFSYDVKMKEKGDIPEGYSVSREKKERFSLILESASTNQTSMYLCASSQGDPTYSWAQYFGPGTRLLVL.